The TCR beta chain described here comes from a study of blood T cell repertoires in COVID-19. From germline, CDR1 is MNHEY and CDR2 SMNVEV (reference sequence). The CDR3 length is 16 residues. With V trimmed by 2 bases and J by 1 base, 6 bases remained unmatched. The assay was immunoSEQ multiplex PCR, and TCRdb's table has in-frame clones only and misses some. The sample contains fewer than 500,000 clones, around 87% of which appear only once. The receptor was isolated from a man younger than 40 who had recovered from COVID-19. The sequenced material came from PBMCs or T cells enriched from blood (not recorded which). The chain is built from TRBV27 and TRBJ2-3, with 7 bases identical to TRBD2. Here the CDR3 reads CASSLDLAGGTDTQYF. CDR3 coding DNA: TGTGCCAGCAGTTTAGATTTGGCGGGGGGCACAGATACGCAGTATTTT.